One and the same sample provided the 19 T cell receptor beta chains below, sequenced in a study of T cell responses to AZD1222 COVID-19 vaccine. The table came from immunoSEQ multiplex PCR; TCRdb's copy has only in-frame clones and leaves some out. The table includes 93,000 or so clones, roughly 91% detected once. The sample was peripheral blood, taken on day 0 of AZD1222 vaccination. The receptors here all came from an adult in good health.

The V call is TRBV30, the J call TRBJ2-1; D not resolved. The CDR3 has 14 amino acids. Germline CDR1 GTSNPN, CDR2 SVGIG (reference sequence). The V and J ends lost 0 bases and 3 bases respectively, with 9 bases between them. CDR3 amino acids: CAWSVFSGYNEQFF. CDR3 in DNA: TGTGCCTGGAGTGTATTTTCGGGCTACAATGAGCAGTTCTTC. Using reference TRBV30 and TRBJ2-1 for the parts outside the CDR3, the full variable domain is SQTIHQWPATLVQPVGSPLSLECTVEGTSNPNLYWYRQAAGRGLQLLFYSVGIGQISSEVPQNLSASRPQDRQFILSSKKLLLSDSGFYLCAWSVFSGYNEQFFGPGTRLTVL.

CDR3 region: CAARDSPSTDTQYF. In DNA form, the CDR3 reads TGTGCCGCCCGGGATAGCCCTAGCACAGATACGCAGTATTTT. The chain employs TRBV6-6 and TRBJ2-3; D perhaps matches TRBD2 (5 bases). Germline CDR1 reads MNHNY; CDR2 reads SVGAGI (reference sequence). The CDR3 runs to 14 residues. V lost 11 bases to trimming and J lost 0 bases, with 15 bases between them.

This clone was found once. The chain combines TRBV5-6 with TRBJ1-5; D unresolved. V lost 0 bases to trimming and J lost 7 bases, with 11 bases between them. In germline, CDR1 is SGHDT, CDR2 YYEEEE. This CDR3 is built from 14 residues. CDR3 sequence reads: CASSLGAIGQPQHF. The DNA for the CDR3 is TGTGCCAGCAGCTTGGGGGCAATAGGACAGCCCCAGCATTTT.

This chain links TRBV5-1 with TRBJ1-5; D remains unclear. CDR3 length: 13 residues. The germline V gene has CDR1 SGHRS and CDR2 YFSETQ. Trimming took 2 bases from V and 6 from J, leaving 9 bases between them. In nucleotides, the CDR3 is TGCGCCAGCAGCTTATATTCCGGTCAGCCCCAGCATTTT. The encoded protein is CASSLYSGQPQHF. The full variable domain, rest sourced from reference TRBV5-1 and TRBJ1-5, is KAGVTQTPRYLIKTRGQQVTLSCSPISGHRSVSWYQQTPGQGLQFLFEYFSETQRNKGNFPGRFSGRQFSNSRSEMNVSTLELGDSALYLCASSLYSGQPQHFGDGTRLSIL.

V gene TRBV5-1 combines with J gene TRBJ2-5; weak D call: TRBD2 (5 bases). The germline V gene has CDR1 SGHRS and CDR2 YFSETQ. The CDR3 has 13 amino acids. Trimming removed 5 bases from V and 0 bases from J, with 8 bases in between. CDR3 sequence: CASRTRDQETQYF. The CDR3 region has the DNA TGCGCCAGCAGAACGAGGGACCAAGAGACCCAGTACTTC.

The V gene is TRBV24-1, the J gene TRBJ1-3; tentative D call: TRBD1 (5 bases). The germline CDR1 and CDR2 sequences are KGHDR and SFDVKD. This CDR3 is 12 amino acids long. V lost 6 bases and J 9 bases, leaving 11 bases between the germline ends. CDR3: CATSLGEATIYF. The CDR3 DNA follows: TGTGCCACCAGTTTGGGGGAAGCCACCATATATTTT.

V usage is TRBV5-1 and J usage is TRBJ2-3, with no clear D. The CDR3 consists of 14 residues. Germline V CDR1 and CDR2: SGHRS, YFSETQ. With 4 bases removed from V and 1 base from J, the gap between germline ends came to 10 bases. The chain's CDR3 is CASSSDGGTDTQYF. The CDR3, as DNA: TGCGCCAGCAGCAGCGACGGAGGCACAGATACGCAGTATTTT.

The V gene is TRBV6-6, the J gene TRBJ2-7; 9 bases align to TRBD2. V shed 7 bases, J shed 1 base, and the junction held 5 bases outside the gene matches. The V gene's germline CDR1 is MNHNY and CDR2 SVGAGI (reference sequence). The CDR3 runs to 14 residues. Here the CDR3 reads CASKVAGVSYEQYF. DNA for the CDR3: TGTGCCAGCAAGGTAGCGGGGGTTTCCTACGAGCAGTACTTC.

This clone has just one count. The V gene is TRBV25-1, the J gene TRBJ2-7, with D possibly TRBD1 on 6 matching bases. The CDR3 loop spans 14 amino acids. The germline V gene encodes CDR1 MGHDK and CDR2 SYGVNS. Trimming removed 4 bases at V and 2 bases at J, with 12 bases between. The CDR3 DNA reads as TGTGCCAGCAGTGGTTACAGGGTTCCCTACGAGCAGTACTTC. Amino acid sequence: CASSGYRVPYEQYF.

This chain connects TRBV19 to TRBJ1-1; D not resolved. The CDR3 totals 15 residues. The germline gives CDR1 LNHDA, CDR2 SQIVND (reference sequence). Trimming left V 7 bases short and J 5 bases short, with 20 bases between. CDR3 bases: TGTGCCAGTAAGGACGCCGGGGTAAGGATAACTGAAGCTTTCTTT. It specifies CASKDAGVRITEAFF.

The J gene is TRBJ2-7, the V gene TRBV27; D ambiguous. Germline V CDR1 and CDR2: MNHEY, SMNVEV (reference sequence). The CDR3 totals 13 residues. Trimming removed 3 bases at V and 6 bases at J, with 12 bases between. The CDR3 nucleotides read TGTGCCAGCAGTTTCCAAGATACCCTCGAGCAGTACTTC. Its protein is CASSFQDTLEQYF.

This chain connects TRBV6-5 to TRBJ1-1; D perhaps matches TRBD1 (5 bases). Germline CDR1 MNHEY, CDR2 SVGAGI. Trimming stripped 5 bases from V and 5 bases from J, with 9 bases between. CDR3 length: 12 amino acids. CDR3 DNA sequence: TGTGCCAGCAGTAGGGGTCCAACTGAAGCTTTCTTT. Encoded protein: CASSRGPTEAFF.

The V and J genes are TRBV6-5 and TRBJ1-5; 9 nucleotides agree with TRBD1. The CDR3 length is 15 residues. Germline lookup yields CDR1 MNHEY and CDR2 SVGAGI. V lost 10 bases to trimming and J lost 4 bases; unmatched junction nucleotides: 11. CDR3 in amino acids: CANGDRAALNQPQHF. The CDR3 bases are TGTGCCAACGGGGACAGGGCAGCATTAAATCAGCCCCAGCATTTT.

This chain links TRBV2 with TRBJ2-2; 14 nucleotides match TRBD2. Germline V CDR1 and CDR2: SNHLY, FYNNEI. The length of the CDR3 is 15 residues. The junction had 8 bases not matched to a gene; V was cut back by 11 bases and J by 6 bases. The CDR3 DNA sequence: TGTGCCGCACGAAGGACTAGCGGGGGGCCCGGGGAGCTGTTTTTT. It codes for CAARRTSGGPGELFF.

CDR3 amino acids: CASSPRDRSYQPQHF. The CDR3 nucleotides read TGTGCCAGCAGTCCCCGGGACAGGTCTTATCAGCCCCAGCATTTT. V is TRBV6-5 and J is TRBJ1-5, with 8 nucleotides matching TRBD1. The J segment lost 5 bases and the V segment lost 5 bases, leaving 8 bases of the junction unmatched. CDR1 MNHEY and CDR2 SVGAGI come from the germline V gene. This CDR3 has 15 amino acids.

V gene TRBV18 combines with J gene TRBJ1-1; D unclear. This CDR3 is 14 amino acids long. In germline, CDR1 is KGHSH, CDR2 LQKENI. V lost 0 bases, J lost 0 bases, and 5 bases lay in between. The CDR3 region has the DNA TGTGCCAGCTCACCACCCTCAGTGAACACTGAAGCTTTCTTT. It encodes CASSPPSVNTEAFF.

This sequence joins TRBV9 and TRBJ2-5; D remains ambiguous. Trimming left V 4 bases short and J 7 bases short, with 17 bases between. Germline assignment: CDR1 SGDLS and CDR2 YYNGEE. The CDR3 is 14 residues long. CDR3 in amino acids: CASSLRCGRRTQYF. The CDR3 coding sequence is TGTGCCAGCAGCCTCCGGTGTGGTCGTCGGACCCAGTACTTC.

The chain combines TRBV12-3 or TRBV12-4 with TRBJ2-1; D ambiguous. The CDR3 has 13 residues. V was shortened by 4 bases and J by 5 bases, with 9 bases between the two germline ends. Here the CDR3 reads CASSSLKHNEQFF. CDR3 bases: TGTGCCAGCAGTTCGTTAAAGCACAATGAGCAGTTCTTC.

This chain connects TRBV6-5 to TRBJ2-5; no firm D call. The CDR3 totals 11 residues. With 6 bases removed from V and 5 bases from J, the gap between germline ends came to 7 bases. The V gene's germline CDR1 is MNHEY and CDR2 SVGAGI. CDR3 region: CASSLRETQYF. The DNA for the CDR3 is TGTGCCAGCAGCCTCAGGGAGACCCAGTACTTC.